The present TCR beta chain was sequenced within a study of cytomegalovirus exposure and HLA in healthy donors (TCRdb year 2017). About the full investigation: An earlier analysis of some 600 of the donors reported 276 Gb of sequence data and 117 million unique TCR beta sequences obtained from roughly 170 million T cells. To decide whether each TCR beta V gene segment behaved as functional or pseudogenic, an earlier analysis of approximately 600 of the donors relied on high-throughput TCR beta sequencing. Donor age, sex, ethnicity and CMV serostatus were compiled together with the repertoire data. About 5 DR-DQ haplotypes were handled as single units for association and clustering, since linkage in the cohort was strong. In the later analysis, no new phenotypic data were used to find candidate immune exposures; instead, reliance was placed on TCR beta sequences and their occurrence across donors. HLA typing covered class I and class II loci at four-digit resolution. Every discovery cohort repertoire had been produced on one sequencing platform. Besides the first cohort of around 700 subjects, a separate validation cohort made up of over 100 different subjects was used. Among the roughly 400 genotyped donors, around 81% belonged to the genetic ancestry cluster associated with self-reported Caucasian donors. The T cell repertoires of 670 or so subjects were profiled by immunosequencing and related to cytomegalovirus serostatus. In a later analysis, previously published TCR beta repertoires from 550 to 750 donors were re-analyzed and high-resolution HLA genotyping was added so that TCR occurrence patterns could be studied. Among about 410 genotyped donors of the cohort, an average of approximately 240,000 unique TCR beta nucleotide sequences was sequenced per donor, of which 15% to 20% were non-productive. High-throughput TCR immunosequencing, statistical association of individual TCRs with disease status, and machine learning were combined to predict cytomegalovirus infection status. Approximately 300 gigabases of sequencing data and roughly 80 million unique TCR sequences made up an early release that covered approximately 700 HLA-typed donors. A later genetic analysis used genome-wide SNP genotypes for about 65% of the roughly 700 donors, treating that subset as a discovery cohort. The study was designed to test whether signatures of past pathogen exposure could be identified by cataloging public T cell receptors. Typing coverage differed by locus: A, B, C, DRB1 and DQB1 were typed in about 629-640 donors, DQA1 in 500 to 550, DPA1 in 606, and DPB1 in approximately 450. Summary of the overall study and its limitations: In this cohort, only TCR beta chains were sequenced, and detectable features were limited by the absence of alpha or paired-chain data. While some public TCRs were present in many individuals, most TCR sequences turned up only very rarely across donors. The authors suggested that the approach could potentially be extended to other disease states and immunological phenotypes. According to a later genetic analysis, donors in an Asian-associated ancestry cluster had fewer N-insertions in productive TCRs than the roughly 700-donor mean. In both the original and validation cohorts, the classifier was reported to diagnose cytomegalovirus status with high specificity and sensitivity. A later analysis associated about 17,000 TCR beta sequences with specific HLA alleles at a false discovery rate of 0.05. An earlier analysis of around 600 of the donors showed that most TCR beta V segments appeared in productive rearrangements either about 87% or about 30% of the time, which broadly matched IMGT annotations. Strong co-occurrence of HLA alleles, especially DR and DQ, made assigning TCR associations to individual alleles difficult. In a later analysis, TCR association rates were found to vary across HLA loci, with the most associated TCRs seen for DRB1 alleles and the fewest for HLA-C alleles. A total of 150 to 200 TCR beta chains were listed by the study as associated with cytomegalovirus. A later analysis found that HLA-associated TCR beta chains were more clonally expanded and had lower generation probabilities than equally common non-associated chains. According to a later analysis, most CMV-associated TCR beta chains appeared to be HLA-restricted, and the HLA associations seemed to be driven largely by CMV exposure. Correlated functional status among segregating V segments might be attributable to linkage disequilibrium, but an unknown experimental factor could not be ruled out. HLA typing was unavailable for some donors at each locus, so association tests used only the typed subset. For the cohort, immune exposure information was limited to CMV serostatus. V-gene and J-gene trimming of TCR beta chains was associated with a missense DCLRE1C variant in a later genetic analysis, and the association was replicated in an independent cohort. The presence/absence analyses assumed that sequencing depth was roughly uniform across donors, and that assumption may not be true. The earlier analysis of fewer than 750 of the donors excluded some 16 rarely observed V segments, including chromosome 9 orphons, because counts were too low. A later analysis reported that several top co-occurrence clusters appeared linked to parvovirus B19, influenza, CMV and Epstein-Barr virus. Three of the identified cytomegalovirus-associated TCR beta chains were confirmed in vitro to be specific for cytomegalovirus antigens. A further reported finding was that TCR beta sequences accurately predicted the HLA-A and HLA-B alleles for most subjects in the first cohort. Because the 87-base-pair reads could not distinguish some IMGT-functional V segments, including TRBV6-2 and TRBV6-3, those segments were excluded. A cluster of highly shared sequence variants was judged likely to be a technical artifact of the sequencing pipeline.

In total, approximately 610 healthy bone marrow donors made up the cohort. Cohort members were all nominally healthy when sampled, although unrecorded immune exposures were likely present. The donor tested CMV seropositive and was one of the 289 seropositive cohort members. Every donor gave a peripheral blood sample, and the peripheral blood mononuclear cells from that sample were used for TCR beta sequencing. Genomic DNA extraction from the blood cell samples was performed with the Qiagen DNeasy Blood Extraction Kit. This clone appeared a single time. Its antigen is still unknown. One end of the junction fails to match germline, which may point to a read error. The CDR1 and CDR2 encoded by the germline V gene (reference sequence) are SSHAT and FNYEAQ. Inclusive of the bounding cysteine and phenylalanine, the CDR3 is 15 residues long. The sequence is cut down to CDR3 DNA, 45 bases in frame from base 1.

The library was built by means of the immunoSEQ multiplex PCR assay. The multiplex PCR relied on a mix of 60 forward primers for TCR Vbeta segments and 13 reverse primers for TCR Jbeta segments. The CDR3 region of rearranged TCR beta genes was amplified from genomic DNA by a multiplex PCR assay. Amplified TCR beta libraries were sequenced as 87-base-pair reads on the Illumina HiSeq System. Under the source paper's analysis protocol: In a later analysis, tens of millions of unique TCR beta chains were counted across the approximately 670 repertoires, and around 11 million of these chains were shared by at least two donors. Raw reads were error-corrected and collapsed into unique sequences by a nearest-neighbor algorithm in which closely related sequences were merged to remove PCR and sequencing errors. Alignment of CDR3 sequences to IMGT reference sequences was used to assign V, D and J gene segments. For a sequence to be retained, a match of at least six nucleotides to both a V gene segment and a J gene segment was required. Rearrangements were classified as productive when the CDR3 lacked stop codons and remained in frame with V and J, and all other rearrangements were classified as non-productive. CDR3 was defined by IMGT convention, running from the second conserved V-encoded cysteine to the conserved J-encoded phenylalanine. The earlier analysis of 500 to 750 of the donors excluded any sequence lacking an unambiguous match to a single V gene segment. An earlier analysis of approximately 590 of the donors classified V segments as functional when productive rearrangements were above 56.7% and as segregating when the standard deviation between donors was above 5%. A statistical classification framework was built to diagnose cytomegalovirus status from the catalog of TCR beta chain sequences. A later analysis assigned V and J genes by comparing TCR nucleotide sequences with IMGT/GENE-DB human TR gene sequences. A later analysis assigned CDR3 sequences and most-parsimonious VDJ recombination scenarios with the TCRdist pipeline. A later analysis defined each TCR beta chain by its CDR3 amino acid sequence plus V-gene family, and excluded reads lacking a unique V-gene family. A later analysis removed 550 to 650 highly shared, low-generation-probability nucleotide sequences to deal with suspected cross-contamination and a sequencing artifact. In a later analysis, a clonal expansion index for each public chain was calculated from normalized within-repertoire ranks of inferred template counts. In a later analysis, generation probabilities were computed using a VDJ recombination model fitted to out-of-frame rearrangements, and the results were checked against IGoR. Hypergeometric tests were used in a later analysis to score TCR-TCR, TCR-HLA and TCR-CMV co-occurrence, with a repertoire-size bias correction applied to the TCR pairs. To estimate false discovery rates, a later analysis permuted the HLA or CMV assignments 20 times. In a later analysis, co-occurring TCRs were grouped with DBSCAN, and TCRdist sequence similarity was added when clustering was performed within HLA-allele-positive subsets. Repertoires with fewer than 30,000 or more than 120,000 public chains were left out of co-occurrence clustering, as were roughly five repertoires with anomalous nucleotide sharing. As stored in TCRdb, this immuneACCESS dataset retains in-frame rearrangements with V and J assigned. A fraction of the clones does not appear; measured against another copy, unresolved V genes explain less than half of the discrepancy, and the remainder lacks a known reason. From that table come the V and J calls and clone size; the DNA was used to work out D and trimming. This sample gives 90,000 to 140,000 clones in total; around 80% of them show up just once. Together, the top ten hold 8.2% of the sample.

The chain uses TRBV7-7 and TRBJ2-7; matching of 6 bases hints at TRBD1 as the D gene. This clonotype originated in a man between 35 and 55 years old in good health and CMV-seropositive. Sequenced input: PBMCs. The DNA is TGTGCTAGCAGCTTAGAGGCAGGGGTGGCCTACGAGCAGTACTTC. Its protein product is CASSLEAGVAYEQYF.